The clone carrying this T cell receptor (beta chain) has a handful of counts. Its matching antigen is unknown. The germline V gene encodes CDR1 MNHEY and CDR2 SMNVEV (reference sequence). The CDR3 covers 14 residues. V was pared by 6 bases and J by 7 bases, with 10 bases of the junction left unmatched. These data originate in a study of cytomegalovirus exposure and HLA in healthy donors. Study results and limitations: Reports state that TCR beta sequences accurately predicted most subjects' HLA-A and HLA-B alleles.

Primers: 60 Vbeta forward and 13 Jbeta reverse. Sequencing used immunoSEQ multiplex PCR; TCRdb keeps in-frame clones, though not all of them. In the table there are 140,000 to 150,000 clones, 65% to 85% of which are singletons. This TCR came from a male donor in good health and CMV-seronegative. The gene calls are TRBV27 and TRBJ1-1; 8 bases are a match to TRBD1. The sample was PBMCs. The DNA for the CDR3 is TGTGCCAGCAGCCCTACTGGACAGGGTGTTGAAGCTTTCTTT. It encodes CASSPTGQGVEAFF.